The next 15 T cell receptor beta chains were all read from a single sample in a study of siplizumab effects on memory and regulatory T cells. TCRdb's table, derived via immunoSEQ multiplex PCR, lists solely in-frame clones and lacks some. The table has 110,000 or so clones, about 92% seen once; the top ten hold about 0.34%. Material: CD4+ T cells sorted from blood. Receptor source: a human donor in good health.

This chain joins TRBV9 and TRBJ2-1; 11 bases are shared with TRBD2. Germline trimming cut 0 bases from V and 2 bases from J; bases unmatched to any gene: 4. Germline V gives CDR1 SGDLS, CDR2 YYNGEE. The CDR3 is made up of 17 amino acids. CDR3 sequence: CASSVGLAGGPYNEQFF. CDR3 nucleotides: TGTGCCAGCAGCGTAGGATTAGCGGGGGGGCCCTACAATGAGCAGTTCTTC.

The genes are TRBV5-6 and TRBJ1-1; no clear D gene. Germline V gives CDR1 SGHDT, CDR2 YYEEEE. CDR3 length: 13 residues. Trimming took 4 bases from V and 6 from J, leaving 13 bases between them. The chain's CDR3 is CASSRTVAAEAFF. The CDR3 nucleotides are TGTGCCAGCAGCAGAACGGTGGCGGCTGAAGCTTTCTTT.

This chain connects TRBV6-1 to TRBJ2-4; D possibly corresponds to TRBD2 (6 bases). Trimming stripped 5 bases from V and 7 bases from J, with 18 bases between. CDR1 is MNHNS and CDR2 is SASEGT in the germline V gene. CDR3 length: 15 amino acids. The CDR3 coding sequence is TGTGCCAGCAGTTTCCTTGACGGGGGTGAGAACATTCAGTACTTC. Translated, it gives CASSFLDGGENIQYF.

The CDR3 DNA reads TGTGCCAGCAGTGAATCCCCAGGGACGAGCACCGGGGAGCTGTTTTTT. As protein: CASSESPGTSTGELFF. The rearrangement links TRBV2 to TRBJ2-2; D assignment may be TRBD1 or TRBD2 (5 bases each). Trimming took off 2 bases at V and 4 bases at J, with 14 bases between the two ends. This CDR3 region has 16 residues. Germline lookup yields CDR1 SNHLY and CDR2 FYNNEI.

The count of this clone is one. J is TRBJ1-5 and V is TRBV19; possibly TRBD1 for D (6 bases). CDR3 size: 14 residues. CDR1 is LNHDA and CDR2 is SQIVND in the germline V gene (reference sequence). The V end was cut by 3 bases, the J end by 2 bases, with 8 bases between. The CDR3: CASSIWGRNQPQHF. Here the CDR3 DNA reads TGTGCCAGTAGTATTTGGGGGCGCAATCAGCCCCAGCATTTT.

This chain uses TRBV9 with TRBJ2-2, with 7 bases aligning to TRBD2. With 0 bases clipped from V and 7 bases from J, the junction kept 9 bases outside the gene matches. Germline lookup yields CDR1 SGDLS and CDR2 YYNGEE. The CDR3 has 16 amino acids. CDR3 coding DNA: TGTGCCAGCAGCGTAGAAAGCGCTAGCGGCTTCGGGGAGCTGTTTTTT. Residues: CASSVESASGFGELFF.

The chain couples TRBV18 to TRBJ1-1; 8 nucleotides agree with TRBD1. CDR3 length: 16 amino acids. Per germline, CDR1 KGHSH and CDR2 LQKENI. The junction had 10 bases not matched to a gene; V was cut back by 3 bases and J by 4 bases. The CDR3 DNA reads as TGTGCCAGCTCACCGAGAGGGGGGACAGGTGGCACTGAAGCTTTCTTT. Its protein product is CASSPRGGTGGTEAFF. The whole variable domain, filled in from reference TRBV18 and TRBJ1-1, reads NAGVMQNPRHLVRRRGQEARLRCSPMKGHSHVYWYRQLPEEGLKFMVYLQKENIIDESGMPKERFSAEFPKEGPSILRIQQVVRGDSAAYFCASSPRGGTGGTEAFFGQGTRLTVV.

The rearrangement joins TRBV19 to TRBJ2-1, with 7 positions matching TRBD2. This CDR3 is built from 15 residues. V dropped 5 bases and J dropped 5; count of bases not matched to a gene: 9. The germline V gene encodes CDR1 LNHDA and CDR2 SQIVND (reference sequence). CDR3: CASSGGGTIHNEQFF. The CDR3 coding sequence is TGTGCCAGTAGTGGGGGGGGAACAATTCACAATGAGCAGTTCTTC.

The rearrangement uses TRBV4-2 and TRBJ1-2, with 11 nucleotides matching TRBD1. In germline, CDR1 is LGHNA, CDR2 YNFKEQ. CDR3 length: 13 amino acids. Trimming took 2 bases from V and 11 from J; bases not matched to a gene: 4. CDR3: CASSQTGTGGYTF. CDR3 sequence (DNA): TGTGCCAGCAGCCAAACCGGGACAGGGGGTTACACCTTC.

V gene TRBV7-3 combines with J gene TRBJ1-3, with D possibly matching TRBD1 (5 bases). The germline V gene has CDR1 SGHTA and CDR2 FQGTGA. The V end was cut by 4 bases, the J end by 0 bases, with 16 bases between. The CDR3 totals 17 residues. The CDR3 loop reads CASSSSGSGASGNTIYF. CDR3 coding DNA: TGTGCCAGCAGCTCTTCAGGGAGTGGGGCCTCTGGAAACACCATATATTTT. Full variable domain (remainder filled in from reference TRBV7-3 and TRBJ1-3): GAGVSQTPSNKVTEKGKYVELRCDPISGHTALYWYRQSLGQGPEFLIYFQGTGAADDSGLPNDRFFAVRPEGSVSTLKIQRTERGDSAVYLCASSSSGSGASGNTIYFGEGSWLTVV.

The CDR3 region has the DNA TGCGCCAGCAGCCCAGCTTGGGACGCTAACACTGAAGCTTTCTTT. It translates to CASSPAWDANTEAFF. V and J are TRBV4-3 and TRBJ1-1, with D possibly matching TRBD1 (5 bases). Trimming removed 4 bases from V and 2 bases from J, with 14 bases in between. The CDR3 is 15 residues long. Germline V lookup: CDR1 LGHNA, CDR2 YSLEER.

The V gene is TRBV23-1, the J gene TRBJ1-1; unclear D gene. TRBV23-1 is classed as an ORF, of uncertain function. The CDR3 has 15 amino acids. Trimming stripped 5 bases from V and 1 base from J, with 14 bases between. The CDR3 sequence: CASSGRTEQNTEAFF. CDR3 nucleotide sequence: TGCGCCAGCAGTGGAAGGACGGAACAGAACACTGAAGCTTTCTTT.

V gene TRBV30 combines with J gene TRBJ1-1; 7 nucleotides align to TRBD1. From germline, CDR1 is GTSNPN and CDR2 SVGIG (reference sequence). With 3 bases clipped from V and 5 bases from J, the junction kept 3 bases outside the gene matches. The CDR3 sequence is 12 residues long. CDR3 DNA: TGTGCCTGGAGCAGGGGGGTTACTGAAGCTTTCTTT. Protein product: CAWSRGVTEAFF.

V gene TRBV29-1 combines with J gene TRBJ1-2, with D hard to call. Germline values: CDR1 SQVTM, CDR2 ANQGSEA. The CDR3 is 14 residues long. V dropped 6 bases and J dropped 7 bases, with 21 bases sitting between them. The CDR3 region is CSVRLGTRQLGYTF. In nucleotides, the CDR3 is TGCAGCGTCCGGCTGGGCACCCGCCAGCTTGGCTACACCTTC.

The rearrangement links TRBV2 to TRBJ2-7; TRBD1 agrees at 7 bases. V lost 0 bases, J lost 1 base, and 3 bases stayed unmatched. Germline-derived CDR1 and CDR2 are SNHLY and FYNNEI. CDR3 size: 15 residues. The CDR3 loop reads CASSEATGISYEQYF. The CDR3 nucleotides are TGTGCCAGCAGTGAAGCGACAGGGATATCCTACGAGCAGTACTTC.